This T cell receptor beta chain was documented in a study of T cells after yellow fever vaccination. General study results and limits: Shared CD4/CD8 clonotypes were a small share, likely from convergent recombination. Abundant clonotypes from the bulk population could contaminate FACS-sorted repertoires.

In its sample, this clonotype was seen a few times. The antigen remains unidentified. The CDR3 sequence is 14 residues long. The germline V gene has CDR1 SGHAT and CDR2 FQNNGV. V lost 5 bases, J lost 7 bases, and 15 bases lay in between. From the 5' RACE reads, TCRdb called clonotypes with MiXCR, one entry per CDR3 protein. This table has around 610,000 distinct CDR3 sequences, about 13% appearing once. The clonotype comes from a man under 40 who received the YFV17D yellow fever vaccine. The input for sequencing was PBMCs, taken on the day of the yellow fever booster vaccination. The chain uses TRBV11-2 and TRBJ1-5; D gene unclear. The CDR3 region is CASSLSGRAQPQHF. The CDR3 DNA reads as TGTGCCAGCAGCCTCAGTGGTAGGGCACAGCCCCAGCATTTT.